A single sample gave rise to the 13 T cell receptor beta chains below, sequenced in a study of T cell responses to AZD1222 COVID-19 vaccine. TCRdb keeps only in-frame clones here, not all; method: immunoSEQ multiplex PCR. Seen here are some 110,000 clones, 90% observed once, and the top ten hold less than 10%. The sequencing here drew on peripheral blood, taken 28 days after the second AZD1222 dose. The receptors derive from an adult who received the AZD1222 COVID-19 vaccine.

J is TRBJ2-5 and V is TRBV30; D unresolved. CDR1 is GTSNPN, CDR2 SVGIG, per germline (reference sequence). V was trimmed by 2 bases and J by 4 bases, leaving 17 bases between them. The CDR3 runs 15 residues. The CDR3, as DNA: TGTGCCTGGAGTACCCACTCAGGCGTAACAGAGACCCAGTACTTC. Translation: CAWSTHSGVTETQYF.

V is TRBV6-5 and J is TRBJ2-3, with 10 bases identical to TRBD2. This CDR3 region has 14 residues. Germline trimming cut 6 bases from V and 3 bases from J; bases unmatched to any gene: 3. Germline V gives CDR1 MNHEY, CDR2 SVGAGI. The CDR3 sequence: CASRGLATTDTQYF. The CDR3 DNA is TGTGCCAGCAGGGGACTAGCGACGACAGATACGCAGTATTTT.

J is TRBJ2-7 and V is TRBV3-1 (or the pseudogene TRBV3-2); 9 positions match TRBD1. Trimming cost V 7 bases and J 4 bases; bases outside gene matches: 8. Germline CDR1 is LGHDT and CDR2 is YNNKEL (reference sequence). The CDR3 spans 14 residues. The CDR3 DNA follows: TGTGCCAGCACCCCGGGACAGGGAAGGTACGAGCAGTACTTC. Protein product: CASTPGQGRYEQYF.

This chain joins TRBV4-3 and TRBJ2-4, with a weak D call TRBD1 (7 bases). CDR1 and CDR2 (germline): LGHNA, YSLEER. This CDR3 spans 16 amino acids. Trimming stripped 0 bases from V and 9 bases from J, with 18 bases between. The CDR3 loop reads CASSQERGQPNGIQYF. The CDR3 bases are TGCGCCAGCAGCCAAGAGCGGGGACAGCCCAATGGCATTCAGTACTTC.

The chain's CDR3 is CSAWTGGNSPLHF. The CDR3 DNA sequence: TGCAGCGCTTGGACAGGCGGTAATTCACCCCTCCACTTT. The chain has TRBV29-1 and TRBJ1-6; 7 nucleotides agree with TRBD1. The CDR3 is 13 residues long. The V segment lost 7 bases and the J segment 6 bases; nucleotides outside the gene matches: 6. Germline CDR1 reads SQVTM; CDR2 reads ANQGSEA.

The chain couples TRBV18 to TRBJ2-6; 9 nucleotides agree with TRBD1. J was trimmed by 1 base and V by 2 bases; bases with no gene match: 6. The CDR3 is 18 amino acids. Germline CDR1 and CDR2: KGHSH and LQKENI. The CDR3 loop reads CASSPLQGASSGANVLTF. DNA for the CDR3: TGTGCCAGCTCACCATTACAGGGGGCGTCTTCTGGGGCCAACGTCCTGACTTTC. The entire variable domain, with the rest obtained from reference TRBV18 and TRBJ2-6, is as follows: NAGVMQNPRHLVRRRGQEARLRCSPMKGHSHVYWYRQLPEEGLKFMVYLQKENIIDESGMPKERFSAEFPKEGPSILRIQQVVRGDSAAYFCASSPLQGASSGANVLTFGAGSRLTVL.

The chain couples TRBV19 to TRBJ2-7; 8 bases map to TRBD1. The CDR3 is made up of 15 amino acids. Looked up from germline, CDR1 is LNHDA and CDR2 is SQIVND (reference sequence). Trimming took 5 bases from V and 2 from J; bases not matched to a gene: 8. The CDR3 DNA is TGTGCCAGTAGTTATCAGGGGGCGAGGGCCTACGAGCAGTACTTC. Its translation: CASSYQGARAYEQYF.

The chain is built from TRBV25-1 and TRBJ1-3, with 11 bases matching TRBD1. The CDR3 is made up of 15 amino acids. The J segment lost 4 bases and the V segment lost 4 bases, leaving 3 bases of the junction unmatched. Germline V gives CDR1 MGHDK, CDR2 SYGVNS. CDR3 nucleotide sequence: TGTGCCAGCAGTGTGGACAGGGGGCTCGGAAACACCATATATTTT. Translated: CASSVDRGLGNTIYF.

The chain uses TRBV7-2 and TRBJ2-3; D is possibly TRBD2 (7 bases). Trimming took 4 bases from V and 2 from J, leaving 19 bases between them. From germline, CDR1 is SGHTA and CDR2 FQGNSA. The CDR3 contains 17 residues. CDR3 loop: CASSSKAGRGHTDTQYF. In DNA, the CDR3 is TGTGCCAGCAGCTCTAAAGCGGGGCGGGGGCACACAGATACGCAGTATTTT.

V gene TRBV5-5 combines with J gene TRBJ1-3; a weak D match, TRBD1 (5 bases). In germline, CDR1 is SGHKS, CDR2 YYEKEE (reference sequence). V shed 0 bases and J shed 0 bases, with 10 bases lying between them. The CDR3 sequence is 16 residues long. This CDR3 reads CASSLDSGTSGNTIYF. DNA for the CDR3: TGTGCCAGCAGCTTGGACTCCGGGACCTCTGGAAACACCATATATTTT.

CDR3 in amino acids: CASSPLAGVISTDTQYF. The CDR3 DNA follows: TGTGCCAGCAGTCCCCTAGCGGGGGTCATCAGCACAGATACGCAGTATTTT. The rearrangement links TRBV27 to TRBJ2-3; 10 bases agree with TRBD2. CDR1 and CDR2 from the germline V gene are MNHEY and SMNVEV (reference sequence). This CDR3 is 17 amino acids long. With V trimmed by 5 bases and J by 0 bases, 8 bases remained unmatched.

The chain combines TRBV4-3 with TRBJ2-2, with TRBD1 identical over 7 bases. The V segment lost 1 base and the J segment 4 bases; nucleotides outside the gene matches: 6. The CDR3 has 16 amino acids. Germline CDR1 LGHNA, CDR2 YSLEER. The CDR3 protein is CASSQAWGQSTGELFF. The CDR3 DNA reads TGCGCCAGCAGCCAAGCTTGGGGACAGAGCACCGGGGAGCTGTTTTTT.

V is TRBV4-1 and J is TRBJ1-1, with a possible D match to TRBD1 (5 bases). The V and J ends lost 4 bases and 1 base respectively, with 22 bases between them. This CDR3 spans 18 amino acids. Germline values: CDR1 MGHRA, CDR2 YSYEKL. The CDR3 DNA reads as TGCGCCAGCAGCCTCCCCCGGGGGTCGGTGACGAGGAACACTGAAGCTTTCTTT. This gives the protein CASSLPRGSVTRNTEAFF.